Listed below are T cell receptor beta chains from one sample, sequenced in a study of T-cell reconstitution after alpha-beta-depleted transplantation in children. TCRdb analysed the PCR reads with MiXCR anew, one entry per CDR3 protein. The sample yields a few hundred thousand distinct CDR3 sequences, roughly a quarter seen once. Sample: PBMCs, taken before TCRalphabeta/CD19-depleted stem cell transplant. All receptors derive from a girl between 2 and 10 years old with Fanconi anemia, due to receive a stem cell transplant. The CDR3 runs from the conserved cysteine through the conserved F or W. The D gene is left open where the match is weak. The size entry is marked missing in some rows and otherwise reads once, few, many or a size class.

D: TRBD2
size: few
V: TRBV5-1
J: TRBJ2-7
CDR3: CASSLDSGMSSYEQYF
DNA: TGCGCCAGCAGCTTGGATAGCGGGATGTCGTCCTACGAGCAGTACTTC

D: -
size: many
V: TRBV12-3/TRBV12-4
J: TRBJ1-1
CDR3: CASSLSVPDAEAFF
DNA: TGTGCCAGCAGTTTATCAGTCCCGGACGCTGAAGCTTTCTTT

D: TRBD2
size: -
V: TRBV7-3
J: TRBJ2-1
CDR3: CASSPLAGVTYNEQFF
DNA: TGTGCCAGCAGCCCACTAGCGGGAGTAACGTACAATGAGCAGTTCTTC

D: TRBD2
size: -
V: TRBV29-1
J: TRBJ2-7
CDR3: CSVEASGTVYEQYF
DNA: TGCAGCGTTGAAGCTAGCGGGACCGTTTACGAGCAGTACTTC

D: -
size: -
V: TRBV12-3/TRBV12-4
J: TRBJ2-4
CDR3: CASSVDTSKNIQYF
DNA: TGTGCCAGCAGTGTAGACACGTCCAAAAACATTCAGTACTTC

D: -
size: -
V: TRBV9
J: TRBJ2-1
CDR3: CASSVGSTLYDNEQFF
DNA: TGTGCCAGCAGCGTAGGTTCTACCCTATATGACAATGAGCAGTTCTTC

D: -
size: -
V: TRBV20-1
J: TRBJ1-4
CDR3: CSARGATNEKLFF
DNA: TGCAGTGCTAGGGGGGCAACTAATGAAAAACTGTTTTTT

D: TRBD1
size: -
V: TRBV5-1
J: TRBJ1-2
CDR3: CASSLLVGQGDGYTF
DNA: TGCGCCAGCAGCCTATTGGTCGGACAGGGGGATGGCTACACCTTC

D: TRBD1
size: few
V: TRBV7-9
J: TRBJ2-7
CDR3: CASSLIVQGAEEQYF
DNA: TGTGCCAGCAGCTTAATAGTCCAGGGGGCAGAGGAGCAGTACTTC

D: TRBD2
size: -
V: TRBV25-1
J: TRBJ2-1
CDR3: CASSDRTSYNEQFF
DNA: TGTGCCAGCAGTGATAGGACTAGCTACAATGAGCAGTTCTTC

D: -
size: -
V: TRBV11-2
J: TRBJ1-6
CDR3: CASSFPDSPLHF
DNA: TGTGCCAGCAGCTTTCCGGATTCACCCCTCCACTTT

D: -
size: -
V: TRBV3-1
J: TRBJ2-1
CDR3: CASSQEPDSDNEQFF
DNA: TGTGCCAGCAGCCAAGAGCCAGACAGCGACAATGAGCAGTTCTTC

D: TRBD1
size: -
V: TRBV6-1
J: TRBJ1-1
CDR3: CASSLIPTGQGTEAFF
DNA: TGTGCCAGCTCCCTAATCCCCACGGGACAGGGGACTGAAGCTTTCTTT

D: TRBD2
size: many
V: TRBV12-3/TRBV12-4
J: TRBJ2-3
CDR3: CASSPRLAGISTDTQYF
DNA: TGTGCCAGCAGTCCTCGACTAGCGGGAATCAGCACAGATACGCAGTATTTT

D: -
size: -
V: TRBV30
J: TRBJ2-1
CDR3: CAWSVVRRGPNEQFF
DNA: TGTGCCTGGAGTGTTGTTAGGCGGGGCCCCAATGAGCAGTTCTTC

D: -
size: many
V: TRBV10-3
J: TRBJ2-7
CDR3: CAIRTGQSYEQYF
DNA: TGTGCCATCAGGACCGGACAGTCCTACGAGCAGTACTTC

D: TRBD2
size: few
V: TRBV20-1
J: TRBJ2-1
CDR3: CSARSSSGRYNEQFF
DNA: TGCAGTGCTAGATCTTCTAGCGGGAGGTACAATGAGCAGTTCTTC

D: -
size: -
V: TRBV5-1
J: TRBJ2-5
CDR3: CASSLRQFETQYF
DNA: TGCGCCAGCAGCTTGAGGCAGTTCGAGACCCAGTACTTC

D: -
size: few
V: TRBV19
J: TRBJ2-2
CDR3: CASGDTPNTGELFF
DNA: TGTGCCAGTGGCGACACGCCGAACACCGGGGAGCTGTTTTTT

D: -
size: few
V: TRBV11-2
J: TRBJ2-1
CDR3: CASSPTGARGGGEQFF
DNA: TGTGCCAGCAGCCCGACTGGCGCTCGCGGCGGTGGTGAGCAGTTCTTC

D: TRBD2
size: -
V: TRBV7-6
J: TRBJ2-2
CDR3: CASSLPATSGSPGELFF
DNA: TGTGCCAGCAGCTTACCAGCGACTAGCGGGAGTCCCGGGGAGCTGTTTTTT

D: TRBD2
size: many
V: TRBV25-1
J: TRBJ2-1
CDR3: CASSKSGRGSYNEQFF
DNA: TGTGCCAGCAGTAAAAGCGGGAGGGGGTCCTACAATGAGCAGTTCTTC

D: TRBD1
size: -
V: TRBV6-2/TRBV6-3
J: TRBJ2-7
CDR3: CASSSFRDRGRYEQYF
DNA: TGTGCCAGCAGCTCTTTCCGGGACAGGGGGCGCTACGAGCAGTACTTC

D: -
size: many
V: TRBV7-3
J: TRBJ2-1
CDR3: CASSARYNNEQFF
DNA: TGTGCCAGCAGCGCCCGTTACAACAATGAGCAGTTCTTC

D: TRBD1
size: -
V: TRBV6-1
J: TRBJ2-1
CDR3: CASSDPGRGHNEQFF
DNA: TGTGCCAGCAGCGATCCAGGTAGGGGGCACAATGAGCAGTTCTTC

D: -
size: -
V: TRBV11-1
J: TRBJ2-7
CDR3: CASSLALGTGYEQYF
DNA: TGTGCCAGCAGCTTAGCCCTAGGGACGGGCTACGAGCAGTACTTC

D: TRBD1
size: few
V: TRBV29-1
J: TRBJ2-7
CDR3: CSDPGQGNYEQYF
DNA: TGCAGCGACCCGGGACAGGGGAACTACGAGCAGTACTTC

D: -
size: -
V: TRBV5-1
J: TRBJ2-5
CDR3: CASSPLGSGETQYF
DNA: TGCGCCAGCAGCCCCCTAGGGAGTGGAGAGACCCAGTACTTC

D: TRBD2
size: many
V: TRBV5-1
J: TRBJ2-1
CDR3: CASSLVTSGNNEQFF
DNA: TGCGCCAGCAGCTTGGTGACTAGCGGGAACAATGAGCAGTTCTTC

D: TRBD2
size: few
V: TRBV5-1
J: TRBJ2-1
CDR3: CASSLTTSGRAYNEQFF
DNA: TGCGCCAGCAGCTTAACGACTAGCGGGAGGGCCTACAATGAGCAGTTCTTC

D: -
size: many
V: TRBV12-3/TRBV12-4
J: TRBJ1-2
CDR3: CASSPPTGFNYGYTF
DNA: TGTGCCAGCAGTCCTCCGACAGGTTTTAACTATGGCTACACCTTC

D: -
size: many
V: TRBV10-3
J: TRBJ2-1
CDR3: CAISESRRGHEQFF
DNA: TGTGCCATCAGTGAGTCAAGGAGGGGCCATGAGCAGTTCTTC

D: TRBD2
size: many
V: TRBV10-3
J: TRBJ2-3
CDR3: CAISPGLATDTQYF
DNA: TGTGCCATCAGTCCGGGACTAGCGACAGATACGCAGTATTTT

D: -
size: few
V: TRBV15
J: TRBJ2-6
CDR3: CATSRDRVRNSGANVLTF
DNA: TGTGCCACCAGCAGAGATCGGGTCCGAAACTCTGGGGCCAACGTCCTGACTTTC

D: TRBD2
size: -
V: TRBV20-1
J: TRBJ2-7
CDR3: CSAPGLAGGTGYEQYF
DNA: TGCAGTGCTCCGGGACTAGCGGGAGGGACGGGCTACGAGCAGTACTTC

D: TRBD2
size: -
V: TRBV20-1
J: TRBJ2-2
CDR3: CSAEGLAGGPGTGELFF
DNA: TGCAGTGCTGAAGGACTAGCGGGAGGGCCGGGCACCGGGGAGCTGTTTTTT

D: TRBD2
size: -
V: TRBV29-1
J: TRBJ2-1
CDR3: CSVEASGRVYNEQFF
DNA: TGCAGCGTTGAAGCTAGCGGGAGGGTATACAATGAGCAGTTCTTC

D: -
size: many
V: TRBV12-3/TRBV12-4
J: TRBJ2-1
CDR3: CASVSSSYNEQFF
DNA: TGTGCCAGCGTCAGTAGCTCCTACAATGAGCAGTTCTTC

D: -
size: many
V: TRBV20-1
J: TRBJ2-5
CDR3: CSARGGAGETQYF
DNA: TGCAGTGCTAGAGGGGGGGCAGGGGAGACCCAGTACTTC

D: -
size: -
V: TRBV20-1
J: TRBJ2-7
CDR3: CSASEIVSYEQYF
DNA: TGCAGTGCTAGTGAGATTGTTAGCTACGAGCAGTACTTC

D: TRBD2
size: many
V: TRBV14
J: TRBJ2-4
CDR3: CASSPIAGGPLNIQYF
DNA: TGTGCCAGCAGCCCGATAGCGGGAGGGCCGCTAAACATTCAGTACTTC

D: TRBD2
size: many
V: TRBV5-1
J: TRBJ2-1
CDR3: CASSLGLADYNEQFF
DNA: TGCGCCAGCAGCCTGGGACTAGCGGACTACAATGAGCAGTTCTTC

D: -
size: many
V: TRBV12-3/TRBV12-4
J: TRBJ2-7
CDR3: CASSPSRFGYEQYF
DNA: TGTGCCAGCAGTCCCTCGAGGTTTGGCTACGAGCAGTACTTC

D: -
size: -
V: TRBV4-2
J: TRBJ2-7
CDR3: CASSQDQRGAYEQYF
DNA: TGTGCCAGCAGCCAAGATCAGAGGGGTGCTTACGAGCAGTACTTC

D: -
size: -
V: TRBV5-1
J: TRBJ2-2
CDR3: CASSLVAMNTGELFF
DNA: TGCGCCAGCAGCTTGGTGGCAATGAACACCGGGGAGCTGTTTTTT

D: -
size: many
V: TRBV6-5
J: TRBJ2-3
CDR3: CASSYSGQFHTDTQYF
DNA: TGTGCCAGCAGTTACTCTGGACAGTTTCACACAGATACGCAGTATTTT

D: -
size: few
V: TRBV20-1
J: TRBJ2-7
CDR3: CSASSWGYEQYF
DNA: TGCAGTGCTAGCTCTTGGGGCTACGAGCAGTACTTC

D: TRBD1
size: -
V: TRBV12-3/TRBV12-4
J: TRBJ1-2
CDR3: CASSLQGRGGYTF
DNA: TGTGCCAGCAGTCTACAGGGGCGCGGGGGCTACACCTTC

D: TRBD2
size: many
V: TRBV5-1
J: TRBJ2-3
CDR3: CASSGLASTDTQYF
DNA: TGCGCCAGCTCCGGACTAGCTAGCACAGATACGCAGTATTTT

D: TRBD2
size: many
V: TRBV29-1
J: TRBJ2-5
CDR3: CSVDGVTSGRVQKTQYF
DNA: TGCAGCGTTGACGGGGTGACTAGCGGGAGGGTACAGAAGACCCAGTACTTC

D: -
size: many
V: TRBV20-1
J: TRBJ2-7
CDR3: CSASKGHGGTVFWDEQYF
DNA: TGCAGTGCTAGTAAGGGCCACGGCGGGACAGTTTTTTGGGACGAGCAGTACTTC

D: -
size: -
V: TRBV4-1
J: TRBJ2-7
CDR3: CASSQEVFREFYEQYF
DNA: TGCGCCAGCAGCCAAGAGGTGTTCAGGGAATTCTACGAGCAGTACTTC

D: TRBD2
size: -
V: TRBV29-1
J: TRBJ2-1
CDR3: CSVERGLAANNEQFF
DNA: TGCAGCGTTGAAAGGGGACTAGCCGCTAACAATGAGCAGTTCTTC

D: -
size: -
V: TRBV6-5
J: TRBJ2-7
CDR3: CASSYAALAHEQYF
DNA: TGTGCCAGCAGTTACGCAGCCCTAGCCCACGAGCAGTACTTC

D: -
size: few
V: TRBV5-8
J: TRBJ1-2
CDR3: CASSGYRVLYGYTF
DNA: TGTGCCAGCAGCGGGTACAGGGTTCTCTATGGCTACACCTTC

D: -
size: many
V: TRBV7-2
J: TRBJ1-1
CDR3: CASSLNGGKGAFF
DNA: TGTGCCAGCAGCTTGAATGGGGGGAAGGGAGCTTTCTTT

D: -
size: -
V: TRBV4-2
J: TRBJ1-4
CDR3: CASSQRALRSGREKLFF
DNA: TGTGCCAGCAGCCAACGGGCACTTCGGTCAGGGAGGGAAAAACTGTTTTTT

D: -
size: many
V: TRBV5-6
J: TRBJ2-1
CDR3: CASSLRDKASEQFF
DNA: TGTGCCAGCAGCTTGCGGGACAAGGCTAGTGAGCAGTTCTTC